One sample yielded the 9 T cell receptor beta chains listed below, sequenced in a study of spatial heterogeneity in lung cancer. General study findings and limits: Counts of expanded alpha and beta TCRs within tumors tracked the tumor nonsynonymous mutation count.

TCRdb independently ran MiXCR on the 5' RACE reads; one entry per CDR3 protein. The sample holds thousands of distinct CDR3 sequences, approximately 7% seen once. These receptors' antigens are unknown. Time point specified: sample taken at primary tumor resection. Sequenced here: lung tumor tissue, sampled at surgery. These receptors all come from a female donor with early-stage non-small cell lung cancer.

This clonotype was found many times. Since the library was made to target alpha chains, this beta chain is a stray read and its abundance is not meaningful. The V call is TRBV20-1, the J call TRBJ1-2; no firm D call. Germline V gene sequence: CDR1 DFQATT, CDR2 SNEGSKA (reference sequence). V was cut by 7 bases and J by 5 bases, with 11 bases left in between. The CDR3 runs 11 residues. DNA for the CDR3: TGCAGTGTTCCGATGACATATGGCTACACCTTC. It specifies CSVPMTYGYTF.

This clonotype was counted many times. Because this beta chain is a stray read in a library intended to capture alpha chains, its abundance should not be given much weight. J is TRBJ2-7 and V is TRBV3-1, with TRBD1 identical over 8 bases. From germline, CDR1 is LGHDT and CDR2 YNNKEL (reference sequence). The CDR3 sequence is 13 residues long. Trimming at V came to 4 bases and at J to 7 bases, leaving 6 bases not matched to a gene. This CDR3 reads CASSPWTGNEQYF. The CDR3 DNA reads TGTGCCAGCAGCCCATGGACAGGGAATGAGCAGTACTTC.

In this sample, this clonotype is medium-sized. Little can be read into the size of this beta chain, an off-target read in a library designed for alpha chains. The chain combines TRBV7-8 with TRBJ2-5; D possibly matches TRBD1 or TRBD2 (5 bases each). The V and J ends lost 4 bases and 7 bases respectively, with 10 bases between them. Germline V gene lookup returns CDR1 SGHVS and CDR2 FQNEAQ. CDR3 length: 12 amino acids. The chain's CDR3 is CASSYTGGTQYF. The CDR3 coding sequence is TGTGCCAGCAGCTATACTGGGGGGACCCAGTACTTC.

This clonotype was seen at least ten times. This beta chain turned up in a library designed for alpha chains; as an off-target read, its abundance says little. The V gene is TRBV5-1, the J gene TRBJ2-5; possibly TRBD1 or TRBD2 for D (5 bases each). This CDR3 has 15 amino acids. The germline V and J ends were trimmed by 4 bases and 1 base, with 14 bases remaining between them. Germline V gene data show CDR1 as SGHRS and CDR2 as YFSETQ. The CDR3 loop reads CASSQFGTSQETQYF. The DNA for the CDR3 is TGCGCCAGCAGCCAATTCGGGACGTCCCAAGAGACCCAGTACTTC. Full variable domain (outside the CDR3, taken from reference TRBV5-1 and TRBJ2-5): KAGVTQTPRYLIKTRGQQVTLSCSPISGHRSVSWYQQTPGQGLQFLFEYFSETQRNKGNFPGRFSGRQFSNSRSEMNVSTLELGDSALYLCASSQFGTSQETQYFGPGTRLLVL.

In this sample, this clonotype turned up many times. Since it is a stray read in a library aimed at alpha chains, this beta chain has a size that is not meaningful. The chain uses TRBV30 and TRBJ2-3; D is perhaps TRBD1 (5 bases). The CDR3 runs to 13 residues. V gave up 4 bases and J gave up 6 bases, with 14 bases separating them. In germline, CDR1 is GTSNPN, CDR2 SVGIG (reference sequence). CDR3: CAWTRTRRDTQYF. CDR3 bases: TGTGCCTGGACCCGGACACGTCGGGATACGCAGTATTTT.

This clonotype was detected ten times or more. This beta chain came through as a stray read in a library set up for alpha chains, and its size says little. This chain joins TRBV7-3 and TRBJ2-3; maybe TRBD2 (6 bases). Germline V gene lookup returns CDR1 SGHTA and CDR2 FQGTGA. The ends were cut back, 4 bases at V and 5 bases at J, with 16 bases in the middle. The CDR3 sequence is 15 residues long. Here the CDR3 DNA reads TGTGCCAGCAGCTCTAATGGGGGGAGTGGAGATACGCAGTATTTT. Translated: CASSSNGGSGDTQYF.

Notes on this clonotype: This may be a read error, as it is one base from a much larger clone. The conserved phenylalanine or tryptophan is not found at the CDR3 terminus, so this likely reflects a read error. This beta chain is a stray sequence in a library constructed for alpha chains; its clone size is not meaningful. The CDR3 DNA reads TGTGCCAGCAGCTTTGGTACTCCTGGGCAAGAGACCCAGTACTAC. It codes for CASSFGTPGQETQYY. The chain carries TRBV5-6 and TRBJ2-5; D gene ambiguous. The V end lost 2 bases, the J end lost 2 bases, and 13 bases lay between the germline ends. CDR3 length equals 15 residues. Germline V gene lookup returns CDR1 SGHDT and CDR2 YYEEEE.

This clonotype was recorded at least ten times. This beta chain is a stray read from a library made for alpha chains; its abundance is not meaningful. The V gene is TRBV2, the J gene TRBJ2-4; D is perhaps TRBD2 (6 bases). Germline V gene data show CDR1 as SNHLY and CDR2 as FYNNEI. Trimming stripped 6 bases from V and 0 bases from J, with 9 bases between. This CDR3 contains 14 residues. The CDR3 reads CASRGTLAKNIQYF. CDR3 nucleotides: TGTGCCAGCAGGGGGACTTTAGCCAAAAACATTCAGTACTTC.

In its sample, this clonotype ranks as medium-sized. This beta chain is an unintended read in a library built for alpha chains; its size means little. The rearrangement joins TRBV6-2 or TRBV6-3 to TRBJ2-2; D may be TRBD2 (5 bases). CDR1 is MNHEY, CDR2 SVGEGT, per germline. V was clipped by 2 bases and J by 4 bases, with 11 bases between them. The CDR3 has 15 residues. Here the CDR3 DNA reads TGTGCCAGCAGTTACGATAGCGAAGGCACCGGGGAGCTGTTTTTT. Translated: CASSYDSEGTGELFF.